The 4 T cell receptor beta chains below come from one sample, sequenced in a study of T-cell memory formation after mild COVID-19. Each CDR3 protein gets one entry after TCRdb re-called the 5' RACE reads with MiXCR. This table holds 250,000 or so distinct CDR3 sequences, more than 15% found once. Sequenced input: PBMCs or a T cell subset sorted from them (not recorded which). All receptors derive from a man aged 18-30 years who had mild COVID-19 (a few samples of this study predate the infection). Cell type and time point are not known.

This chain connects TRBV4-1 to TRBJ1-1; possible D gene TRBD1, 6 bases. V was shortened by 1 base and J by 2 bases, with 23 bases between the two germline ends. This CDR3 is 19 amino acids long. Germline V lookup: CDR1 MGHRA, CDR2 YSYEKL. The CDR3 bases are TGCGCCAGCAGCCAAGGCCCCCCGGCCATCACAGGGATCAACACTGAAGCTTTCTTT. Translated: CASSQGPPAITGINTEAFF.

This clonotype was seen a handful of times. V and J are TRBV27 and TRBJ2-1; 8 bases fit TRBD2. After removal of 3 bases from V and 5 bases from J, the junction contained 3 bases not matched to a gene. The CDR3 is made up of 14 amino acids. From germline, CDR1 is MNHEY and CDR2 SMNVEV (reference sequence). The CDR3 region is CASSFSGADNEQFF. The CDR3 DNA reads as TGTGCCAGCAGTTTTAGCGGGGCCGACAATGAGCAGTTCTTC.

The chain carries TRBV2 and TRBJ2-2; no clear D. CDR3 length: 15 residues. Deletions cut 2 bases from V and 6 bases from J, with 13 bases between. Germline assignment: CDR1 SNHLY and CDR2 FYNNEI. The CDR3 DNA is TGTGCCAGCAGTGAAAGGTCGCCTGGGGCCGGGGAGCTGTTTTTT. Protein product: CASSERSPGAGELFF.

This clonotype was found many times. V is TRBV7-9 and J is TRBJ2-1; D not resolved. This CDR3 spans 15 amino acids. Germline lookup yields CDR1 SEHNR and CDR2 FQNEAQ (reference sequence). Trimming stripped 5 bases from V and 5 bases from J, with 16 bases between. CDR3 loop: CASSELVVAHNEQFF. The CDR3 nucleotides read TGTGCCAGCAGCGAACTCGTGGTAGCCCACAATGAGCAGTTCTTC.